This entry lists 29 T cell receptor beta chains sequenced from one sample in a study of T cell responses to AZD1222 COVID-19 vaccine. Sequencing used immunoSEQ multiplex PCR; TCRdb keeps in-frame clones, though not all of them. The table records under 200,000 clones, about 83% of them present only once. Specimen: peripheral blood, collected 28 days after the second AZD1222 dose. All receptors derive from an adult who received the AZD1222 COVID-19 vaccine.

The V and J genes are TRBV30 and TRBJ1-1; possible D gene TRBD1, 6 bases. CDR1 and CDR2 from the germline V gene are GTSNPN and SVGIG (reference sequence). There are 18 residues in the CDR3. V dropped 6 bases and J dropped 3 bases, with 29 bases sitting between them. DNA for the CDR3: TGTGCCTGCCCAAGGGGGAAAGGGCCTAATCCTTGGGACACTGAAGCTTTCTTT. Protein product: CACPRGKGPNPWDTEAFF. Based on the CDR3 plus reference TRBV30 and TRBJ1-1, the full variable domain is SQTIHQWPATLVQPVGSPLSLECTVEGTSNPNLYWYRQAAGRGLQLLFYSVGIGQISSEVPQNLSASRPQDRQFILSSKKLLLSDSGFYLCACPRGKGPNPWDTEAFFGQGTRLTVV.

The J gene is TRBJ2-1, the V gene TRBV5-4; TRBD2 matches at 9 bases. The junction had 3 bases not matched to a gene; V was cut back by 0 bases and J by 2 bases. CDR1 is SGHNT and CDR2 is YYREEE in the germline V gene (reference sequence). The CDR3 consists of 16 residues. CDR3 region: CASSLGGGGAYNEQFF. CDR3 coding DNA: TGTGCCAGCAGCTTGGGAGGCGGGGGGGCCTACAATGAGCAGTTCTTC. The entire variable domain, with the rest obtained from reference TRBV5-4 and TRBJ2-1, is as follows: ETGVTQSPTHLIKTRGQQVTLRCSSQSGHNTVSWYQQALGQGPQFIFQYYREEENGRGNFPPRFSGLQFPNYSSELNVNALELDDSALYLCASSLGGGGAYNEQFFGPGTRLTVL.

This chain links TRBV6-5 with TRBJ1-6; TRBD1 agrees at 10 bases. V dropped 0 bases and J dropped 8; count of bases not matched to a gene: 1. The CDR3 sequence is 15 residues long. In germline, CDR1 is MNHEY, CDR2 SVGAGI. The CDR3 DNA sequence: TGTGCCAGCAGTTACTCCGGGACAGGGGATTCACCCCTCCACTTT. Amino acid sequence: CASSYSGTGDSPLHF.

The chain carries TRBV6-5 and TRBJ1-2; D might be TRBD1 (5 bases). Trimming removed 0 bases at V and 8 bases at J, with 13 bases between. This CDR3 contains 14 residues. Germline V gene data show CDR1 as MNHEY and CDR2 as SVGAGI. The CDR3: CASSYSRQGEGYTF. CDR3 DNA sequence: TGTGCCAGCAGTTACTCGAGGCAGGGTGAAGGCTACACCTTC.

The chain combines TRBV11-3 with TRBJ2-1; 8 bases are a match to TRBD2. Germline trimming cut 5 bases from V and 10 bases from J; bases unmatched to any gene: 7. The CDR3 totals 13 residues. Germline V CDR1 and CDR2: SGHNT, YENEEA. The CDR3 region has the DNA TGTGCCAGCAGCCCGGGGGGGGTTGAGGAGCAGTTCTTC. Translated: CASSPGGVEEQFF.

This clone occurred once. The chain combines TRBV19 with TRBJ2-7, with 8 bases fitting TRBD1. CDR3 length: 14 amino acids. V gave up 6 bases and J gave up 5 bases; unmatched junction bases: 9. Germline CDR1 LNHDA, CDR2 SQIVND (reference sequence). The CDR3 reads CASSKRQGLDEQYF. The DNA of the CDR3 is TGTGCCAGTAGCAAAAGACAGGGGCTGGACGAGCAGTACTTC.

The CDR3 bases are TGTGCCAGCAGTCTCCGCTCCGACGGGTCGGGTGAAGCTTTCTTT. Its translation: CASSLRSDGSGEAFF. The chain recombines TRBV6-2 or TRBV6-3 with TRBJ1-1; no reliable D call. Trimming stripped 5 bases from V and 7 bases from J, with 20 bases between. Germline loops: CDR1 MNHEY, CDR2 SVGEGT. This CDR3 is 15 amino acids long.

The V call is TRBV5-1, the J call TRBJ1-1; no clear D gene. From germline, CDR1 is SGHRS and CDR2 YFSETQ. This CDR3 comprises 13 residues. Trimming removed 4 bases at V and 0 bases at J, with 7 bases between. The CDR3 spells CASSQELNTEAFF. The DNA of the CDR3 is TGCGCCAGCAGCCAAGAGTTGAACACTGAAGCTTTCTTT.

The CDR3 sequence: CASRPAGTGSFLHF. CDR3 nucleotides: TGTGCCAGTAGGCCTGCCGGGACAGGGTCATTCCTCCACTTT. The chain combines TRBV19 with TRBJ1-6; TRBD1 aligns across 9 bases. The ends lost 6 bases at V and 15 bases at J; junction bases unmatched: 12. Germline values: CDR1 LNHDA, CDR2 SQIVND (reference sequence). The CDR3 has 14 amino acids.

The chain couples TRBV2 to TRBJ1-5, with 7 positions matching TRBD1. The V gene end was trimmed by 6 bases and the J gene end by 2 bases; junction bases not matched to a gene: 4. The CDR3 runs to 14 residues. The germline gives CDR1 SNHLY, CDR2 FYNNEI. CDR3 in amino acids: CASSDDRGNQPQHF. For the CDR3, the DNA is TGTGCCAGCAGCGACGACAGGGGCAATCAGCCCCAGCATTTT.

J is TRBJ2-3 and V is TRBV5-1; D ambiguous. From germline, CDR1 is SGHRS and CDR2 YFSETQ. The V and J ends lost 0 bases and 2 bases respectively, with 13 bases between them. The CDR3 is 16 amino acids. This CDR3 reads CASSLVEHIATDTQYF. CDR3 coding DNA: TGCGCCAGCAGCTTGGTAGAACACATCGCCACAGATACGCAGTATTTT.

The chain combines TRBV18 with TRBJ2-3; possibly TRBD1 for D (6 bases). Trimming removed 2 bases from V and 4 bases from J, with 13 bases in between. The CDR3 length is 15 residues. From germline, CDR1 is KGHSH and CDR2 LQKENI. CDR3 DNA sequence: TGTGCCAGCTCACCAATCCAGGGGCTAGCAGATACGCAGTATTTT. The encoded protein is CASSPIQGLADTQYF. Supplemented by reference TRBV18 and TRBJ2-3, the full variable domain reads NAGVMQNPRHLVRRRGQEARLRCSPMKGHSHVYWYRQLPEEGLKFMVYLQKENIIDESGMPKERFSAEFPKEGPSILRIQQVVRGDSAAYFCASSPIQGLADTQYFGPGTRLTVL.

This clone was seen only a few times. The genes are TRBV28 and TRBJ1-2; a possible D gene is TRBD1 (5 bases). Germline V gene data show CDR1 as MDHEN and CDR2 as SYDVKM. CDR3 length: 16 residues. V lost 8 bases, J lost 0 bases, and 19 bases lay in between. CDR3 in DNA: TGTGCCAGCGGAGAAGGGGTTCGGGGAGCTAACTATGGCTACACCTTC. Amino acid sequence: CASGEGVRGANYGYTF.

As to this clone: The germline gene is not matched at one end of the junction; a read error may be the cause. This chain uses TRBV9 with TRBJ2-7; D gene unclear. Germline assignment: CDR1 SGDLS and CDR2 YYNGEE. The CDR3 consists of 14 residues. CDR3 in DNA: TGTGCCAGCAGTGTAGGGTCGGGCTCCTACGAGCAGTACTTC. Amino acid sequence: CASSVGSGSYEQYF.

CDR3 nucleotides: TGTGCCAGCAGCGCCCCCCGGGGGCAAACCTCTAACTATGGCTACACCTTC. Translation: CASSAPRGQTSNYGYTF. V gene TRBV7-8 combines with J gene TRBJ1-2; TRBD1 might be the D (6 bases). Germline V gives CDR1 SGHVS, CDR2 FQNEAQ. V dropped 5 bases and J dropped 0 bases, with 19 bases sitting between them. The CDR3 has 17 residues.

The genes are TRBV2 and TRBJ1-5; D possibly corresponds to TRBD1 (6 bases). V was clipped by 8 bases and J by 6 bases, with 14 bases between them. The length of the CDR3 is 13 residues. Germline CDR1 reads SNHLY; CDR2 reads FYNNEI. The CDR3 nucleotides are TGTGCCAGCCTCTACAGGGAGTCTCAGCCCCAGCATTTT. Residues: CASLYRESQPQHF.

The rearrangement joins TRBV20-1 to TRBJ2-7; the D is unclear. Germline CDR1 and CDR2: DFQATT and SNEGSKA (reference sequence). V lost 3 bases to trimming and J lost 4 bases, with 10 bases between them. The CDR3 covers 12 residues. In DNA, the CDR3 is TGCAGTGCTAGTAACCAGAAATACGAGCAGTACTTC. It encodes CSASNQKYEQYF.

The chain recombines TRBV7-7 with TRBJ2-7, with 10 bases lining up with TRBD2. The CDR3 sequence is 15 residues long. V shed 2 bases and J 5 bases; nucleotides not matched to a gene: 6. Germline V gene sequence: CDR1 SSHAT, CDR2 FNYEAQ (reference sequence). The CDR3, as DNA: TGTGCCAGCAGCTTAAGCCCAGCGGGGGGGGACGAGCAGTACTTC. It encodes CASSLSPAGGDEQYF.

The chain employs TRBV4-1 and TRBJ1-1; D is uncertain. The CDR3 covers 15 residues. Germline V gives CDR1 MGHRA, CDR2 YSYEKL. Trimming removed 2 bases at V and 2 bases at J, with 12 bases between. CDR3 sequence (DNA): TGCGCCAGCAGCCAACGTCCGGGTTCTAACACTGAAGCTTTCTTT. It encodes CASSQRPGSNTEAFF.

The chain has TRBV5-6 and TRBJ2-7; D gene uncertain. The germline V and J ends were trimmed by 1 base and 3 bases, with 5 bases remaining between them. The CDR3 runs 12 residues. Looked up from germline, CDR1 is SGHDT and CDR2 is YYEEEE. As DNA, the CDR3 is TGTGCCAGCAGCTTGCGCCGCTACGAGCAGTACTTC. It is translated as CASSLRRYEQYF.

The gene calls are TRBV7-2 and TRBJ2-4; D remains ambiguous. The length of the CDR3 is 14 residues. Between the trimmed V and J ends, which lost 3 bases and 6 bases, there was a span of 12 bases. Germline CDR1 and CDR2: SGHTA and FQGNSA. The CDR3 bases are TGTGCCAGCAGCTTGGACGGGCTTCGAAACATTCAGTACTTC. Protein sequence: CASSLDGLRNIQYF. Combining the CDR3 with reference TRBV7-2 and TRBJ2-4 gives the whole variable domain GAGVSQSPSNKVTEKGKDVELRCDPISGHTALYWYRQSLGQGLEFLIYFQGNSAPDKSGLPSDRFSAERTGGSVSTLTIQRTQQEDSAVYLCASSLDGLRNIQYFGAGTRLSVL.

The chain is built from TRBV5-4 and TRBJ1-2; D unresolved. The CDR3 runs 14 residues. Trimming stripped 4 bases from V and 1 base from J, with 11 bases between. Germline CDR1 and CDR2: SGHNT and YYREEE (reference sequence). The CDR3 spells CASSSGIVNYGYTF. In DNA, the CDR3 is TGTGCCAGCAGCAGTGGGATTGTTAACTATGGCTACACCTTC.

This clone was counted a single time. The V call is TRBV19, the J call TRBJ1-4, with 10 bases lining up with TRBD1. Per the germline V gene, CDR1 is LNHDA and CDR2 is SQIVND (reference sequence). The V and J ends lost 2 bases and 10 bases, in that order; junction bases with no gene match: 13. The length of the CDR3 is 17 residues. CDR3 sequence reads: CASSIRTGGTSAGKLFF. CDR3 DNA: TGTGCCAGTAGTATAAGGACAGGGGGGACGTCGGCGGGAAAACTGTTTTTT.

To note about this clone: Other DNA sequences within the sample encode an identical CDR3. The CDR3: CASSRPGQKNTEAFF. The CDR3 DNA sequence: TGTGCCAGCAGCAGGCCGGGACAGAAGAACACTGAAGCTTTCTTT. The chain links TRBV7-6 to TRBJ1-1; 7 bases are shared with TRBD1. With V trimmed by 5 bases and J by 1 base, 7 bases remained unmatched. From germline, CDR1 is SGHVS and CDR2 FNYEAQ. There are 15 residues in the CDR3.

The chain carries TRBV7-9 and TRBJ2-6, with D possibly matching TRBD2 (6 bases). Per the germline V gene, CDR1 is SEHNR and CDR2 is FQNEAQ (reference sequence). Trimming left V 6 bases short and J 1 base short, with 13 bases between. There are 16 residues in the CDR3. The CDR3 sequence is CASREGLESGANVLTF. CDR3 DNA sequence: TGTGCCAGCAGGGAGGGCCTAGAATCTGGGGCCAACGTCCTGACTTTC.

V gene TRBV19 combines with J gene TRBJ1-5, with unresolved D. There are 16 residues in the CDR3. Germline V gives CDR1 LNHDA, CDR2 SQIVND (reference sequence). V lost 1 base and J lost 0, with 10 bases in between. The CDR3 DNA follows: TGTGCCAGTAGTATAGGGCAAGGGCATAGCAATCAGCCCCAGCATTTT. Translation gives CASSIGQGHSNQPQHF.

The chain recombines TRBV6-5 with TRBJ2-1; weak D call: TRBD1 (5 bases). Germline loops: CDR1 MNHEY, CDR2 SVGAGI. The CDR3 length is 15 residues. V lost 0 bases and J 9 bases, leaving 15 bases between the germline ends. The CDR3 region has the DNA TGTGCCAGCAGTTACTCTCCCCAGGGTGGCGGTGAGCAGTTCTTC. Protein: CASSYSPQGGGEQFF.

CDR3 loop: CAISPTSGGTDEQFF. CDR3 sequence (DNA): TGTGCCATCAGTCCCACTAGCGGGGGGACGGATGAGCAGTTCTTC. This chain uses TRBV10-3 with TRBJ2-1; 12 positions agree with TRBD2. This CDR3 is built from 15 residues. Germline loops: CDR1 ENHRY, CDR2 SYGVKD. J lost 8 bases, V lost 5 bases, and 7 bases had no gene match.

The chain recombines TRBV6-5 with TRBJ2-7, with no clear D. V was pared by 6 bases and J by 6 bases, with 12 bases between. The germline V gene has CDR1 MNHEY and CDR2 SVGAGI. This CDR3 has 12 amino acids. The CDR3 DNA sequence: TGTGCCAGCAGCTCGGAACTTGGCGAGCAGTACTTC. Amino acids: CASSSELGEQYF.